A single sample gave rise to the 29 T cell receptor beta chains below, sequenced in a study of T cell responses to AZD1222 COVID-19 vaccine (dated by TCRdb to 2020 to 2022). The method was the immunoSEQ multiplex PCR assay. As stored in TCRdb, this immuneACCESS dataset retains in-frame rearrangements with V and J assigned. A fraction of the clones does not appear; measured against another copy, unresolved V genes explain less than half of the discrepancy, and the remainder lacks a known reason. The sample has tens of thousands of clones on record, almost 90% of them singletons. Roughly 7.2% of the sample goes to the ten largest clones. The time point tag for this specimen amounts to: about 28 days (+/-7) after the second vaccine dose. Specimen: peripheral blood, collected 28 days after the second AZD1222 dose. The receptors were gathered from an adult who received the AZD1222 COVID-19 vaccine.

This chain links TRBV19 with TRBJ2-7; D gene unclear. Germline CDR1 LNHDA, CDR2 SQIVND (reference sequence). The ends were cut back, 2 bases at V and 3 bases at J, with 8 bases in the middle. CDR3 size: 13 residues. The CDR3 spells CASSITSGYEQYF. In DNA, the CDR3 is TGTGCCAGTAGTATAACTTCAGGCTACGAGCAGTACTTC.

V is TRBV19 and J is TRBJ1-5; 11 bases align to TRBD1. CDR3 length equals 13 residues. CDR1 and CDR2 (germline): LNHDA, SQIVND (reference sequence). The V and J ends lost 9 bases and 6 bases, in that order; junction bases with no gene match: 4. CDR3 sequence reads: CASGQGASQPQHF. CDR3 sequence (DNA): TGTGCCAGCGGACAGGGGGCTAGTCAGCCCCAGCATTTT.

V and J are TRBV28 and TRBJ2-6, with 7 nucleotides matching TRBD2. Germline V lookup: CDR1 MDHEN, CDR2 SYDVKM. The CDR3 covers 16 residues. The junction had 7 bases not matched to a gene; V was cut back by 6 bases and J by 2 bases. The CDR3 sequence: CASSKPGLTGANVLTF. CDR3 DNA sequence: TGTGCCAGCAGCAAACCGGGACTAACTGGGGCCAACGTCCTGACTTTC.

V and J are TRBV11-3 and TRBJ2-3, with 7 positions matching TRBD2. This CDR3 is built from 18 residues. Germline CDR1 and CDR2: SGHNT and YENEEA. Germline trimming cut 3 bases from V and 1 base from J; bases unmatched to any gene: 13. The CDR3 here is CASSLGVREDMGTDTQYF. CDR3 DNA: TGTGCCAGCAGCTTGGGCGTTCGGGAGGATATGGGCACAGATACGCAGTATTTT.

V is TRBV6-2 or TRBV6-3 and J is TRBJ1-3, with D perhaps TRBD1 (5 bases). V was shortened by 3 bases and J by 0 bases, with 9 bases between the two germline ends. CDR1 and CDR2 from the germline V gene are MNHEY and SVGEGT. The CDR3 covers 15 residues. CDR3 amino acids: CASSYRGPSGNTIYF. CDR3 in DNA: TGTGCCAGCAGTTATAGGGGACCCTCTGGAAACACCATATATTTT.

The chain couples TRBV10-3 to TRBJ2-2, with D perhaps being TRBD1 or TRBD2 (5 bases each). From germline, CDR1 is ENHRY and CDR2 SYGVKD. V dropped 4 bases and J dropped 8 bases, with 8 bases sitting between them. The CDR3 length is 12 residues. The CDR3: CAISVEGGELFF. CDR3 DNA sequence: TGTGCCATCAGTGTCGAGGGGGGGGAGCTGTTTTTT.

The chain has TRBV18 and TRBJ1-2; D uncertain. CDR1 and CDR2 from the germline V gene are KGHSH and LQKENI. The CDR3 spans 13 residues. V lost 3 bases, J lost 3 bases, and 8 bases lay in between. Here the CDR3 reads CASSPDTYYGYTF. The CDR3 DNA sequence: TGTGCCAGCTCACCCGACACTTACTATGGCTACACCTTC.

The chain links TRBV27 to TRBJ2-3; no clear D gene. The CDR3 has 13 residues. Looked up from germline, CDR1 is MNHEY and CDR2 is SMNVEV (reference sequence). V shed 6 bases and J shed 0 bases, with 7 bases lying between them. The CDR3 sequence is CASRERSTDTQYF. The CDR3 DNA sequence: TGTGCCAGCAGGGAGAGGAGCACAGATACGCAGTATTTT.

The chain's CDR3 is CASKGRSGTEAFF. The DNA of the CDR3 is TGTGCCAGCAAGGGACGGTCGGGCACTGAAGCTTTCTTT. The rearrangement uses TRBV11-2 and TRBJ1-1, with a possible D match to TRBD1 (5 bases). The CDR3 length is 13 residues. Germline V gene sequence: CDR1 SGHAT, CDR2 FQNNGV. Trimming took 7 bases from V and 4 from J, leaving 13 bases between them.

As DNA, the CDR3 is TGTGCCAGTAGTATGGGCTTTGGGACACTCTATGGCTACACCTTC. It translates to CASSMGFGTLYGYTF. The chain is built from TRBV19 and TRBJ1-2; D might be TRBD1 (6 bases). The germline gives CDR1 LNHDA, CDR2 SQIVND (reference sequence). Trimming stripped 3 bases from V and 4 bases from J, with 15 bases between. The CDR3 covers 15 residues.

The chain carries TRBV7-2 and TRBJ1-3; 8 bases are a match to TRBD1. The CDR3 sequence is 16 residues long. V was pared by 4 bases and J by 0 bases, with 5 bases of the junction left unmatched. The germline V gene encodes CDR1 SGHTA and CDR2 FQGNSA. The CDR3 DNA reads as TGTGCCAGCAGCTCATACAGGGGGATCTCTGGAAACACCATATATTTT. It translates to CASSSYRGISGNTIYF.

This chain joins TRBV2 and TRBJ2-7; D possibly corresponds to TRBD1 (6 bases). This CDR3 comprises 15 residues. Deletions cut 4 bases from V and 2 bases from J, with 15 bases between. Germline CDR1 and CDR2: SNHLY and FYNNEI. CDR3 region: CASSGATGDPYEQYF. The CDR3 coding sequence is TGTGCCAGCAGTGGGGCGACAGGCGACCCCTACGAGCAGTACTTC. Full variable domain (missing parts from reference TRBV2 and TRBJ2-7): EPEVTQTPSHQVTQMGQEVILRCVPISNHLYFYWYRQILGQKVEFLVSFYNNEISEKSEIFDDQFSVERPDGSNFTLKIRSTKLEDSAMYFCASSGATGDPYEQYFGPGTRLTVT.

V and J are TRBV12-3 or TRBV12-4 and TRBJ1-5; no clear D gene. This CDR3 is built from 13 residues. Trimming stripped 3 bases from V and 3 bases from J, with 6 bases between. CDR3 bases: TGTGCCAGCAGTTTGGCGGACAATCAGCCCCAGCATTTT. It yields the protein CASSLADNQPQHF.

The chain uses TRBV2 and TRBJ1-1, with 7 positions matching TRBD1. Germline V gene lookup returns CDR1 SNHLY and CDR2 FYNNEI. Trimming cost V 3 bases and J 7 bases; bases outside gene matches: 8. This CDR3 comprises 14 residues. The chain's CDR3 is CASSDPGQLGEAFF. The CDR3 DNA sequence: TGTGCCAGCAGTGACCCGGGACAGCTGGGTGAAGCTTTCTTT.

This chain joins TRBV28 and TRBJ1-3; 8 bases are shared with TRBD1. The CDR3 has 15 amino acids. Germline V gives CDR1 MDHEN, CDR2 SYDVKM. The J segment lost 4 bases and the V segment lost 2 bases, leaving 4 bases of the junction unmatched. CDR3 in DNA: TGTGCCAGCAGTTTAATTGGACAGGGAGGAAACACCATATATTTT. Translation gives CASSLIGQGGNTIYF. Together with reference TRBV28 and TRBJ1-3, the CDR3 gives the full variable domain: DVKVTQSSRYLVKRTGEKVFLECVQDMDHENMFWYRQDPGLGLRLIYFSYDVKMKEKGDIPEGYSVSREKKERFSLILESASTNQTSMYLCASSLIGQGGNTIYFGEGSWLTVV.

The chain joins TRBV27 to TRBJ1-4, with 12 bases matching TRBD1. J lost 7 bases, V lost 6 bases, and 3 bases had no gene match. Germline CDR1 is MNHEY and CDR2 is SMNVEV (reference sequence). CDR3 length: 14 residues. Here the CDR3 DNA reads TGTGCCAGCAGGGGACAGGGGGCAGGTGAAAAACTGTTTTTT. This codes for CASRGQGAGEKLFF.

This rearrangement joins TRBV14 to TRBJ2-7; 7 bases agree with TRBD1. CDR1 and CDR2 (germline): SGHDN, FVKESK. Trimming cost V 8 bases and J 2 bases; bases outside gene matches: 6. The CDR3 consists of 13 residues. The CDR3 region has the DNA TGTGCCAGCTGGGACAGCCTCACCTACGAGCAGTACTTC. Its translation is CASWDSLTYEQYF. Together with reference TRBV14 and TRBJ2-7, the CDR3 gives the full variable domain: EAGVTQFPSHSVIEKGQTVTLRCDPISGHDNLYWYRRVMGKEIKFLLHFVKESKQDESGMPNNRFLAERTGGTYSTLKVQPAELEDSGVYFCASWDSLTYEQYFGPGTRLTVT.

The genes are TRBV25-1 and TRBJ1-1; 7 nucleotides match TRBD1. V shed 6 bases and J 7 bases; nucleotides not matched to a gene: 5. This CDR3 comprises 12 residues. In germline, CDR1 is MGHDK, CDR2 SYGVNS. The CDR3 DNA reads as TGTGCCAGCAGGAGGGACAGAAATGAAGCTTTCTTT. Residues: CASRRDRNEAFF.

The rearrangement uses TRBV18 and TRBJ1-2; 10 bases are shared with TRBD1. The V gene end was trimmed by 3 bases and the J gene end by 1 base; junction bases not matched to a gene: 8. The germline V gene encodes CDR1 KGHSH and CDR2 LQKENI. This CDR3 comprises 17 residues. This chain's CDR3 is CASSPTGGERYNYGYTF. In nucleotides, the CDR3 is TGTGCCAGCTCACCGACAGGGGGCGAGCGCTATAACTATGGCTACACCTTC.

This clone came up once. This sequence joins TRBV7-2 and TRBJ2-2, with D unresolved. There are 15 residues in the CDR3. CDR1 is SGHTA, CDR2 FQGNSA, per germline. With 2 bases removed from V and 5 bases from J, the gap between germline ends came to 12 bases. CDR3 in DNA: TGTGCCAGCAGCTTATCCGCCAGTTATACCGGGGAGCTGTTTTTT. It translates to CASSLSASYTGELFF.

This rearrangement joins TRBV7-2 to TRBJ2-2, with TRBD2 identical over 9 bases. Germline V gene data show CDR1 as SGHTA and CDR2 as FQGNSA. J gave up 5 bases and V 5 bases, and 9 bases lay outside the gene matches. The CDR3 consists of 16 residues. The chain's CDR3 is CASSTRREGRTGELFF. The CDR3 DNA sequence: TGTGCCAGCAGCACAAGGCGGGAGGGCCGAACCGGGGAGCTGTTTTTT.

The chain carries TRBV7-9 and TRBJ2-7, with 10 nucleotides matching TRBD2. The CDR3 contains 19 residues. V lost 1 base to trimming and J lost 0 bases; unmatched junction nucleotides: 12. Germline V gives CDR1 SEHNR, CDR2 FQNEAQ (reference sequence). The CDR3 region has the DNA TGTGCCAGCAGCTTAGGGCTCGGACTAGCGGAGGGTAGCTCCTACGAGCAGTACTTC. This sequence encodes CASSLGLGLAEGSSYEQYF.

The chain couples TRBV11-3 to TRBJ2-3, with 10 bases that match TRBD2. V was pared by 5 bases and J by 8 bases, with 10 bases of the junction left unmatched. There are 15 residues in the CDR3. The germline V gene has CDR1 SGHNT and CDR2 YENEEA. CDR3 coding DNA: TGTGCCAGCAGCAATTCTAGCGGGAGTAGGGCTACGCAGTATTTT. Protein sequence: CASSNSSGSRATQYF.

In this sample, this clone turned up a few times. V usage is TRBV27 and J usage is TRBJ2-3; perhaps TRBD1 as D (7 bases). Per germline, CDR1 MNHEY and CDR2 SMNVEV (reference sequence). V lost 1 base, J lost 4 bases, and 15 bases lay in between. The CDR3 runs 16 residues. The CDR3 DNA reads as TGTGCCAGCAGTTTATGGGGCAGGGGGGCCTCAGATACGCAGTATTTT. Residues: CASSLWGRGASDTQYF.

In DNA form, the CDR3 reads TGTGCCAGCAGCCCCGGGACTAGCGGGAGTAATGAGCAGTTCTTC. Translated: CASSPGTSGSNEQFF. The chain employs TRBV9 and TRBJ2-1, with TRBD2 matching 14 bases. J gave up 7 bases and V 4 bases, and 4 bases lay outside the gene matches. The CDR3 runs 15 residues. Germline CDR1 reads SGDLS; CDR2 reads YYNGEE.

The chain has TRBV6-2 or TRBV6-3 and TRBJ2-7; D unclear. The V end was cut by 4 bases, the J end by 6 bases, with 10 bases between. Germline CDR1 is MNHEY and CDR2 is SVGEGT. The CDR3 contains 12 residues. The CDR3 here is CASSLGPGEQYF. The CDR3 nucleotides read TGTGCCAGCAGTTTAGGTCCGGGCGAGCAGTACTTC.

V and J are TRBV6-5 and TRBJ2-1, with TRBD2 matching over 9 bases. Germline trimming cut 6 bases from V and 10 bases from J; bases unmatched to any gene: 10. CDR1 is MNHEY and CDR2 is SVGAGI in the germline V gene. The CDR3 is made up of 14 amino acids. In DNA form, the CDR3 reads TGTGCCAGCAGCGCGTTCCAAACTAGCGGGGAGCAGTTCTTC. Residues: CASSAFQTSGEQFF.

The chain uses TRBV12-3 or TRBV12-4 and TRBJ2-1; 9 bases are a match to TRBD1. V trimming: 6 bases; J trimming: 8 bases; junction bases outside the gene matches: 5. The CDR3 has 13 amino acids. CDR3 in DNA: TGTGCCAGCAGACAGGGGGCGCGAGATGAGCAGTTCTTC. This encodes CASRQGARDEQFF.

The genes are TRBV27 and TRBJ1-1; D perhaps matches TRBD1 (5 bases). Germline CDR1 reads MNHEY; CDR2 reads SMNVEV (reference sequence). The V and J ends lost 1 base and 11 bases respectively, with 14 bases between them. This CDR3 has 13 residues. The CDR3 protein is CASSLYLGAGAFF. Written as DNA, the CDR3 is TGTGCCAGCAGTTTATATTTAGGGGCAGGTGCTTTCTTT.